Sequencing of this TCR beta chain was carried out in a study of regulatory dendritic cells for organ transplantation. Study-wide findings and caveats: Resting memory CD8+ T cells held the most alloreactive clonotypes. Alloreactive memory CD8+ T cell pools varied considerably between individuals. Naive T cells showed high diversity, memory cells less, memory CD8+ least.

Trimming stripped 5 bases from V and 5 bases from J, with 10 bases between. The germline V gene encodes CDR1 LNHDA and CDR2 SQIVND (reference sequence). There are 13 residues in the CDR3. FACS sorted CD4+ or CD8+ T cells into CD45RA+ naive and CD45RO+ memory. Produced via immunoSEQ multiplex PCR; TCRdb's table is partial and in-frame only. The sample includes about 30,000 clones, roughly four fifths of them seen just once. This clone was found a few times. Its target is not known. The chain has TRBV19 and TRBJ1-5; D not resolved. The receptor comes from a human donor in good health. Sequencing was performed on naive CD4+ T cells from blood. The subset here: CD45RA+ naive T cells. DNA of the CDR3: TGTGCCAGTAGTTGGGGAGGAGATCAGCCCCAGCATTTT. It translates to CASSWGGDQPQHF.